The rows below give T cell receptor beta chains drawn from one sample of a study of shared clonotypes between healthy human individuals. Sequencing was performed with immunoSEQ multiplex PCR; in TCRdb, only in-frame clones are kept and a portion is missing. The repertoire holds around 1.9 million clones, with 85% to 95% as singletons. The sample taken for sequencing was naive CD8+ T cells from PBMCs. All receptors come from a young man in good health. Some clones in this sample may be carry-over from other donors' samples. The CDR3 runs from the conserved cysteine through the conserved F or W. Each record gives: D gene, J gene, clone size, V gene, CDR3 DNA, CDR3 protein. A D gene is named only where the DNA matches it firmly. Where a row states a size, it is once, few, many or the class of an expanded clone; other rows omit it.

. | TRBJ1-3 | . | TRBV7-2 | TGTGCCAGCAGCTCTAGCGGACTTGTTGGAAACACCATATATTTT | CASSSSGLVGNTIYF
. | TRBJ1-5 | . | TRBV19 | TGTGCCAGTAGTATAGTTCTAGGGGTCCTAACCAATCAGCCCCAGCATTTT | CASSIVLGVLTNQPQHF
TRBD2 | TRBJ2-7 | . | TRBV27 | TGTGCCAGCAGTTTACAGGGACTACCCTCCTACGAGCAGTACTTC | CASSLQGLPSYEQYF
. | TRBJ2-7 | . | TRBV27 | TGTGCCAGCAGTTGGGGCGAAAACCCGGCCTACGAGCAGTACTTC | CASSWGENPAYEQYF
TRBD2 | TRBJ2-7 | . | TRBV6-5 | TGTGCCAGCGCCGGGGGGTCCAGTGAGCAGTACTTC | CASAGGSSEQYF
. | TRBJ1-1 | . | TRBV27 | TGTGCCAGCAGTAGAACCCGTACTCCCGCAACTGAAGCTTTCTTT | CASSRTRTPATEAFF
. | TRBJ2-5 | . | TRBV7-3 | TGTGCCAGCAGCTTGTGGCAGCAAGAGACCCAGTACTTC | CASSLWQQETQYF
. | TRBJ2-6 | . | TRBV27 | TGTGCCAGCAGTTTGCGAGGGCCTTCTGGGGCCAACGTCCTGACTTTC | CASSLRGPSGANVLTF
. | TRBJ2-5 | . | TRBV18 | TGTGCCAGCTCAGAAGGGGAGACCCAGTACTTC | CASSEGETQYF
. | TRBJ2-4 | . | TRBV13 | TGTGCCAGCAGCCCCGGACTGCGAGCCAAAAACATTCAGTACTTC | CASSPGLRAKNIQYF
. | TRBJ1-3 | . | TRBV2 | TGTGCCAGCGATCGCGGACAGATCTCTGGAAACACCATATATTTT | CASDRGQISGNTIYF
. | TRBJ2-2 | . | TRBV6-1 | TGTGCCAGCAGTGGAGGTACGAGGGCCGGGGAGCTGTTTTTT | CASSGGTRAGELFF
TRBD2 | TRBJ2-7 | . | TRBV7-8 | TGTGCCAGCAGCCGCACAGGACTAGCGGGAGGGAAGCCTAGCGAGCAGTACTTC | CASSRTGLAGGKPSEQYF
. | TRBJ1-1 | few | TRBV27 | TGTGCCAGCAGTGGGGGCAGCACTGAAGCTTTCTTT | CASSGGSTEAFF
. | TRBJ2-1 | . | TRBV4-2 | TGTGCCAGCAGCCAAGAAGGCGGGGTAGCGGTCTCCTACAATGAGCAGTTCTTC | CASSQEGGVAVSYNEQFF
. | TRBJ1-1 | . | TRBV10-1 | TGCGCCAGCAGGCCAGGGTGCGAGGCTTTCTTT | CASRPGCEAFF
TRBD1 | TRBJ2-7 | . | TRBV5-4 | TGTGCCAGCAGCGGGGGACAGGGGCCCCCCGGGCAGTACTTC | CASSGGQGPPGQYF
TRBD2 | TRBJ2-3 | . | TRBV11-2 | TGTGCCAGCAGGGCTAGCGGATCCACAGATACGCAGTATTTT | CASRASGSTDTQYF
. | TRBJ1-2 | . | TRBV28 | TGTGCCAGCAGTTTTTGGCGGGAAGGCTACACCTTC | CASSFWREGYTF
. | TRBJ2-2 | . | TRBV29-1 | TGCAGCGTTGATTGGCAGGGAATCGGGGAGCTGTTTTTT | CSVDWQGIGELFF
. | TRBJ2-3 | . | TRBV5-5 | TGTGCCAGCAGCTTTAGGACCCCAGATACGCAGTATTTT | CASSFRTPDTQYF
TRBD1 | TRBJ1-1 | . | TRBV4-2 | TGTGCCAGCAGCCAAGGAACAGGGGGAGGGACTGAAGCTTTCTTT | CASSQGTGGGTEAFF
. | TRBJ2-2 | . | TRBV6-1 | TGTGCCAGCAGTGGGTCCAACCCTAGGGAGCTGTTTTTT | CASSGSNPRELFF
. | TRBJ2-7 | . | TRBV15 | TGTGCCACCAGCCCTTCGGCGTCTTGGTACGAGCAGTACTTC | CATSPSASWYEQYF
. | TRBJ2-2 | . | TRBV28 | TGTGCCAGCAGTTTATGGCCCTCAGGCACCGGGGAGCTGTTTTTT | CASSLWPSGTGELFF
TRBD2 | TRBJ2-1 | . | TRBV11-2 | TGTGCCAGCAGCTATAGCGGGATGGGGAATGAGCAGTTCTTC | CASSYSGMGNEQFF
TRBD2 | TRBJ2-7 | . | TRBV4-1 | TGCGCCAGCAGCCAAAACGAAGCGGGAGTATACGAGCAGTACTTC | CASSQNEAGVYEQYF
. | TRBJ2-1 | . | TRBV27 | TGTGCCAGCAGTTCGGACTTCCCCTATGGTGAGCAGTTCTTC | CASSSDFPYGEQFF
. | TRBJ1-5 | . | TRBV5-4 | TGTGCCAGCAGCTTGGGGGGGAGCAATCAGCCCCAGCATTTT | CASSLGGSNQPQHF
. | TRBJ2-2 | . | TRBV29-1 | TGCAGCGTTGAAGATCTCGGCGGGGAGCTGTTTTTT | CSVEDLGGELFF
. | TRBJ1-3 | . | TRBV2 | TGTGCCAGCAGCACAATAGATCCTGGAAACACCATATATTTT | CASSTIDPGNTIYF
. | TRBJ2-7 | . | TRBV9 | TGTGCCAGCAGCGTAGGCCTAGCGCACTACGAGCAGTACTTC | CASSVGLAHYEQYF
TRBD1 | TRBJ1-5 | . | TRBV28 | TGTGCCAGCAGTCCAGGGCCGACAGGGGACTATCAGCCCCAGCATTTT | CASSPGPTGDYQPQHF
. | TRBJ2-7 | . | TRBV30 | TGTGCCTGGAGTGGTCTGCGGCGGTTAGGAGGGGAGCAGTACTTC | CAWSGLRRLGGEQYF
. | TRBJ2-1 | . | TRBV6-5 | TGTGCCAGCAGTTACGACAGGAGCTCCTACAATGAGCAGTTCTTC | CASSYDRSSYNEQFF
TRBD1 | TRBJ2-3 | . | TRBV7-6 | TGTGCCAGCAGCTTAGTAAGAGGACAGGGGGCAGAAGATACGCAGTATTTT | CASSLVRGQGAEDTQYF
. | TRBJ1-1 | . | TRBV19 | TGTGCCAGTAGCCACAGGGCTTCTGAAGCTTTCTTT | CASSHRASEAFF
. | TRBJ2-5 | . | TRBV6-6 | TGTGCCAGCAGGGCGGGATCTCTGTGGGAGACCCAGTACTTC | CASRAGSLWETQYF
. | TRBJ1-5 | few | TRBV4-1 | TGCGCCAGCAGCCCCAGGGAAACCAATCAGCCCCAGCATTTT | CASSPRETNQPQHF
TRBD1 | TRBJ2-1 | . | TRBV9 | TGTGCCAGCAGCGTCGGACAGGGGGTCTCCGGCGGTGAGCAGTTCTTC | CASSVGQGVSGGEQFF
. | TRBJ2-4 | . | TRBV4-3 | TGCGCCAGCAGCCCCCGGGGGTTGGCCAAAAACATTCAGTACTTC | CASSPRGLAKNIQYF
TRBD2 | TRBJ2-7 | . | TRBV27 | TGTGCCAGCAGCCATGGGGGGGTTGGTTACGAGCAGTACTTC | CASSHGGVGYEQYF
TRBD1 | TRBJ1-2 | . | TRBV9 | TGTGCCAGCAGCGTGGGATTGGACAGGGTGATAAGCTATGGCTACACCTTC | CASSVGLDRVISYGYTF
TRBD1 | TRBJ2-7 | . | TRBV7-8 | TGTGCCAGCAGAAACAGGGGGGCGAGGCCGGAAGAGCAGTACTTC | CASRNRGARPEEQYF
. | TRBJ2-2 | . | TRBV27 | TGTGCCAGCAGTTTATCGTTATCCCCCGGGGAGCTGTTTTTT | CASSLSLSPGELFF
. | TRBJ1-1 | once | TRBV9 | TGTGCCAGCAGCGTAGATCCAGGCATGAACACTGAAGCTTTCTTT | CASSVDPGMNTEAFF
TRBD2 | TRBJ2-1 | . | TRBV4-1 | TGCGCCAGCGGAGCGGGAGGGGATGAGCAGTTCTTC | CASGAGGDEQFF
. | TRBJ2-5 | once | TRBV27 | TGTGCCAGCAGTTCCGGAGAAGAGACCCAGTACTTC | CASSSGEETQYF
. | TRBJ1-1 | . | TRBV18 | TGTGCCAGCTCACCAGAGAATTGGGCGGAAGCTTTCTTT | CASSPENWAEAFF
TRBD1 | TRBJ1-1 | . | TRBV19 | TGTGCCAGTGAGGGGGCATGGGTAGCTTTCTTT | CASEGAWVAFF
TRBD1 | TRBJ1-1 | . | TRBV7-9 | TGTGCCAGCAGCTTAACCCAACAGGGGGCCCCTGAAGCTTTCTTT | CASSLTQQGAPEAFF
. | TRBJ2-7 | . | TRBV7-2 | TGTGCCAGCAGCTTAGGAGGCCCAAGCTCCTACGAGCAGTACTTC | CASSLGGPSSYEQYF
. | TRBJ1-2 | . | TRBV9 | TGTGCCAGCAACCCAAGGGGCAGCTCCTTGGCTTATGGCTACACCTTC | CASNPRGSSLAYGYTF
TRBD1 | TRBJ2-7 | . | TRBV5-5 | TGTGCCAGCAGCTTTCGGACAGGGGCCTACGAGCAGTACTTC | CASSFRTGAYEQYF
TRBD2 | TRBJ2-3 | . | TRBV7-2 | TGTGCCAGCAGCTTTCTTCGCGGGAGGTTAGGAACGCAGTATTTT | CASSFLRGRLGTQYF
TRBD1 | TRBJ2-7 | . | TRBV2 | TGTGCCAGCATCAAACAGGACAGGGGGCAGTACGAGCAGTACTTC | CASIKQDRGQYEQYF
TRBD2 | TRBJ2-5 | . | TRBV28 | TGTGCCAGCAGTTCCTCCCCCGGGCGGGGGGGAGAGACCCAGTACTTC | CASSSSPGRGGETQYF
TRBD1 | TRBJ2-3 | once | TRBV11-2 | TGTGCCAGCAGCTTGGGACAGACCTTGACAGATACGCAGTATTTT | CASSLGQTLTDTQYF
. | TRBJ1-6 | . | TRBV6-5 | TGTGCCAGCAGTTACGGGGTGCTTGGTTCACCCCTCCACTTT | CASSYGVLGSPLHF